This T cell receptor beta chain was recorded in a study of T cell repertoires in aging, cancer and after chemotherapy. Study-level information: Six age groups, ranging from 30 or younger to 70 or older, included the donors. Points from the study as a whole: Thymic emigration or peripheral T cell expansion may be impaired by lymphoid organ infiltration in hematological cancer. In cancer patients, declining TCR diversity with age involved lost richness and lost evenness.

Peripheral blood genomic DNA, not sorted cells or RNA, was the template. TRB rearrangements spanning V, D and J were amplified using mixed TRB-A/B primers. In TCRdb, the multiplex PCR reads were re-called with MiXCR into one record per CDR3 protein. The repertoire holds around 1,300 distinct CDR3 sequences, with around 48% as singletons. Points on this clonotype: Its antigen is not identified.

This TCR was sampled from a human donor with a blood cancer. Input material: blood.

CDR3 in DNA: TGTGCTAGTGGTTTGCCAGGGTCCGGCTATGGCTACACCTTC. Translating it yields CASGLPGSGYGYTF. This chain joins TRBV12-3 or TRBV12-4 and TRBJ1-2; TRBD1 is a possible D gene (5 bases). The CDR3 totals 14 residues.